The clone carrying this TCR beta chain was observed a single time. The sample is drawn from a study of blood T cell repertoires in COVID-19. Study details: Samples came from the United States, Italy and Spain, spanning acute and convalescent COVID-19. T cells, B-cell-depleted T cells, or PBMCs supplied cDNA or gDNA.

Study processing details: Scientists estimated how many nucleated cells there were by amplifying reference gene primers. TCRdb's table, derived via immunoSEQ multiplex PCR, lists solely in-frame clones and lacks some. V and J calls and clone size are copied from that table; D and trimming were computed from the DNA. Of some 130,000 clones in the sample, over 85% were seen once. In germline, CDR1 is LGHNT, CDR2 FRNRAP. CDR3 length equals 16 residues. Deletions cut 5 bases from V and 2 bases from J, with 16 bases between. Enrollment of patients from Seattle took place during active infection, with longitudinal follow-up.

The sample was peripheral blood. The sequence derives from a man aged 60 to 69 with COVID-19, enrolled during active disease. This rearrangement joins TRBV12-5 to TRBJ1-5; D perhaps matches TRBD1 (5 bases). Here the CDR3 DNA reads TGTGCTAGTGGTGTGAGGGAGGGGTCGGGCAATCAGCCCCAGCATTTT. Translated, it gives CASGVREGSGNQPQHF.